The 17 T cell receptor beta chains below were found in one sample sequenced in a study of control samples from healthy donors and cancer patients. Repertoires were generated with immunoSEQ multiplex PCR, while TCRdb's copy carries only in-frame clones and drops some. The sample has about 120,000 clones, about 95% seen once; the top ten hold approximately 4%. The sample consisted of blood. The receptors come from a man aged 30-40 years in good health.

V is TRBV5-4 and J is TRBJ1-1, with a weak D call TRBD1 (5 bases). The CDR3 has 17 amino acids. V lost 4 bases, J lost 2 bases, and 21 bases lay in between. Germline values: CDR1 SGHNT, CDR2 YYREEE (reference sequence). The CDR3 protein is CASSPGHKVVGNTEAFF. The CDR3 region has the DNA TGTGCCAGCAGCCCCGGACATAAAGTGGTCGGTAACACTGAAGCTTTCTTT.

V is TRBV28 and J is TRBJ1-2; D ambiguous. Germline V gene data show CDR1 as MDHEN and CDR2 as SYDVKM. The CDR3 is made up of 12 amino acids. Trimming took 3 bases from V and 2 from J, leaving 4 bases between them. CDR3 loop: CASSFGNYGYTF. CDR3 DNA sequence: TGTGCCAGCAGTTTCGGGAACTATGGCTACACCTTC.

J is TRBJ2-5 and V is TRBV7-2; tentative D call: TRBD2 (7 bases). The V end was cut by 5 bases, the J end by 3 bases, with 19 bases between. The CDR3 spans 16 residues. Germline V gives CDR1 SGHTA, CDR2 FQGNSA. The CDR3 here is CASSTFGGGLKETQYF. CDR3 bases: TGTGCCAGCAGCACCTTTGGGGGGGGCCTCAAAGAGACCCAGTACTTC.

The chain combines TRBV7-2 with TRBJ2-1; weak D call: TRBD1 (6 bases). Per the germline V gene, CDR1 is SGHTA and CDR2 is FQGNSA. The length of the CDR3 is 15 residues. Trimming took 5 bases from V and 9 from J, leaving 20 bases between them. The CDR3 coding sequence is TGTGCCAGCAGCCACTTGTCAGGGGAACCTATTGAGCAGTTCTTC. Amino acids: CASSHLSGEPIEQFF.

This sequence joins TRBV7-2 and TRBJ2-1; D may correspond to TRBD1 or TRBD2 (6 bases each). In germline, CDR1 is SGHTA, CDR2 FQGNSA. The V and J ends lost 3 bases and 10 bases respectively, with 16 bases between them. CDR3 size: 14 residues. Here the CDR3 reads CASSLGASAWEQFF. The CDR3 DNA follows: TGTGCCAGCAGCTTGGGGGCTAGCGCTTGGGAGCAGTTCTTC.

The V gene is TRBV7-9, the J gene TRBJ1-5, with D hard to call. Trimming cost V 5 bases and J 3 bases, with 5 bases left between them. Germline-derived CDR1 and CDR2 are SEHNR and FQNEAQ (reference sequence). CDR3 length equals 12 residues. The CDR3 DNA reads TGTGCCAGCAGCCGGTACAATCAGCCCCAGCATTTT. As protein: CASSRYNQPQHF.

The table lists this clone with a few counts. The V call is TRBV4-3, the J call TRBJ2-7, with 9 positions matching TRBD1. Germline V gives CDR1 LGHNA, CDR2 YSLEER. This CDR3 has 17 residues. V lost 0 bases, J lost 3 bases, and 9 bases stayed unmatched. CDR3 sequence reads: CASSQDTATGGFYEQYF. CDR3 bases: TGCGCCAGCAGCCAAGATACCGCGACAGGGGGTTTCTACGAGCAGTACTTC.

This sequence joins TRBV12-3 or TRBV12-4 and TRBJ2-2; no firm D call. This CDR3 contains 10 residues. V lost 6 bases, J lost 8 bases, and 4 bases lay in between. The CDR3 DNA follows: TGTGCCAGCAGCTTTGGGGAGCTGTTTTTT. Encoded protein: CASSFGELFF.

This chain joins TRBV29-1 and TRBJ2-6, with D hard to call. The CDR3 totals 14 residues. Germline-derived CDR1 and CDR2 are SQVTM and ANQGSEA. V was clipped by 6 bases and J by 0 bases, with 9 bases between them. CDR3 amino acids: CSVRLISGANVLTF. CDR3 coding DNA: TGCAGCGTGAGACTTATCTCTGGGGCCAACGTCCTGACTTTC.

As DNA, the CDR3 is TGTGCCAGCAGCTTGTGGCCGCTCGTCTCCTACGAGCAGTACTTC. It encodes CASSLWPLVSYEQYF. The chain combines TRBV5-6 with TRBJ2-7; no clear D gene. The CDR3 spans 15 residues. The V gene's germline CDR1 is SGHDT and CDR2 YYEEEE. V was pared by 1 base and J by 0 bases, with 11 bases between.

The chain is built from TRBV25-1 and TRBJ1-1; D gene ambiguous. V lost 4 bases and J lost 5, with 5 bases in between. The V gene's germline CDR1 is MGHDK and CDR2 SYGVNS. The CDR3 spans 11 residues. The DNA of the CDR3 is TGTGCCAGCAGTGGTCATACTGAAGCTTTCTTT. Translating it yields CASSGHTEAFF.

The CDR3 DNA sequence: TGTGCCAGCTCCGAGGGTACAGAAATACAGCCCCAGCATTTT. It translates to CASSEGTEIQPQHF. This chain connects TRBV18 to TRBJ1-5; D call uncertain. There are 14 residues in the CDR3. Germline V gene sequence: CDR1 KGHSH, CDR2 LQKENI. V was cut by 6 bases and J by 7 bases, with 16 bases left in between.

This chain joins TRBV11-3 and TRBJ2-7, with D perhaps given as TRBD1 or TRBD2 (5 bases each). V lost 1 base and J 4 bases, leaving 8 bases between the germline ends. The CDR3 spans 13 residues. Germline V CDR1 and CDR2: SGHNT, YENEEA. The CDR3 DNA sequence: TGTGCCAGCAGCTTAGTGGGGGATTACGAGCAGTACTTC. Residues: CASSLVGDYEQYF.

Turning to this clone: The sample holds other DNA sequences that translate to the same CDR3. The chain joins TRBV19 to TRBJ1-2; 8 bases align to TRBD1. The ends lost 0 bases at V and 4 bases at J; junction bases unmatched: 4. This CDR3 spans 15 amino acids. In germline, CDR1 is LNHDA, CDR2 SQIVND (reference sequence). The CDR3 sequence is CASSIDRRGRYGYTF. The CDR3 DNA reads as TGTGCCAGTAGTATAGATCGCAGGGGGCGCTATGGCTACACCTTC.

This rearrangement joins TRBV6-5 to TRBJ1-2, with a weak D call TRBD1 (5 bases). CDR1 and CDR2 (germline): MNHEY, SVGAGI. The CDR3 totals 15 residues. The V gene lost 6 bases and the J gene lost 3 bases, with 17 bases spanning the gap. The CDR3 here is CASSPPTGPYYGYTF. Written as DNA, the CDR3 is TGTGCCAGCAGCCCCCCAACAGGACCCTACTATGGCTACACCTTC.

The V call is TRBV9, the J call TRBJ2-3; TRBD2 might be the D (6 bases). The germline V gene encodes CDR1 SGDLS and CDR2 YYNGEE. Trimming stripped 0 bases from V and 0 bases from J, with 8 bases between. The CDR3 loop spans 15 amino acids. The CDR3 loop is CASSVVAGSTDTQYF. DNA of the CDR3: TGTGCCAGCAGCGTAGTGGCGGGGAGCACAGATACGCAGTATTTT.

This chain uses TRBV3-1 (or the pseudogene TRBV3-2) with TRBJ1-5, with a tentative D call TRBD1 (5 bases). The V gene lost 6 bases and the J gene lost 3 bases, with 12 bases spanning the gap. The CDR3 runs to 14 residues. Germline lookup yields CDR1 LGHDT and CDR2 YNNKEL (reference sequence). In nucleotides, the CDR3 is TGTGCCAGCAGTGCCAGGGCCATCAATCAGCCCCAGCATTTT. Its protein product is CASSARAINQPQHF.